A single sample is the source of the 14 T cell receptor beta chains below, sequenced in a study of T cells of healthy individuals. TCRdb used MiXCR to reprocess the 5' RACE reads, holding one entry per CDR3 protein. The sample shows around 63,000 distinct CDR3 sequences, 15% to 20% of them seen only once. Receptors originate from a human donor in good health.

In its sample, this clonotype was seen many times. This chain connects TRBV29-1 to TRBJ2-1, with 11 positions matching TRBD2. Germline CDR1 SQVTM, CDR2 ANQGSEA. Trimming took 0 bases from V and 4 from J; bases not matched to a gene: 2. The length of the CDR3 is 15 residues. The CDR3 sequence: CSVEDRTSGYNEQFF. CDR3 nucleotides: TGCAGCGTTGAAGACCGGACTAGCGGGTACAATGAGCAGTTCTTC.

This clonotype has at least ten counts. The chain uses TRBV11-1 and TRBJ2-2, with D maybe TRBD2 (5 bases). Trimming stripped 5 bases from V and 4 bases from J, with 11 bases between. CDR1 is SGHAT, CDR2 FQDESV, per germline (reference sequence). This CDR3 contains 14 residues. The CDR3 spells CASSQTRFTGELFF. The CDR3 coding sequence is TGTGCCAGCAGCCAAACTAGATTCACCGGGGAGCTGTTTTTT.

The chain couples TRBV5-1 to TRBJ1-4; D is uncertain. The CDR3 runs 12 residues. V lost 7 bases, J lost 3 bases, and 7 bases lay in between. The V gene's germline CDR1 is SGHRS and CDR2 YFSETQ. DNA of the CDR3: TGCGCCAGCTCCAATCCTAATGAAAAACTGTTTTTT. This gives the protein CASSNPNEKLFF.

This clonotype was picked up one time. The junction departs from germline at one end; a sequencing error may be responsible. This chain connects TRBV5-1 to TRBJ2-7; D may be TRBD1 or TRBD2 (6 bases each). CDR3 length equals 13 residues. Germline CDR1 and CDR2: SGHRS and YFSETQ. CDR3 in amino acids: CVSSLGGAYEQYF. CDR3 coding DNA: TGCGTCAGCAGCTTGGGGGGCGCCTACGAGCAGTACTTC.

This clonotype was detected many times. This chain joins TRBV6-5 and TRBJ1-5, with D hard to call. CDR1 MNHEY and CDR2 SVGAGI come from the germline V gene. The CDR3 loop spans 13 amino acids. V was pared by 5 bases and J by 3 bases, with 8 bases between. The CDR3, as DNA: TGTGCCAGCAGTGCCCAAAACAATCAGCCCCAGCATTTT. Amino acid sequence: CASSAQNNQPQHF.

The gene calls are TRBV7-9 and TRBJ1-5, with D possibly TRBD1 on 5 matching bases. CDR1 SEHNR and CDR2 FQNEAQ come from the germline V gene (reference sequence). This CDR3 comprises 17 residues. The V gene lost 1 base and the J gene lost 0 bases, with 13 bases spanning the gap. The CDR3 protein is CASSLVEDRYSNQPQHF. CDR3 nucleotide sequence: TGTGCCAGCAGCTTAGTGGAAGACAGATATAGCAATCAGCCCCAGCATTTT.

This clonotype was counted at least ten times. This sequence joins TRBV4-1 and TRBJ2-1; the D call may be TRBD1 or TRBD2 (6 bases each). V lost 0 bases and J 1 base, leaving 7 bases between the germline ends. CDR1 and CDR2 from the germline V gene are MGHRA and YSYEKL. This CDR3 region has 15 residues. This chain's CDR3 is CASSQEGGSYNEQFF. In DNA, the CDR3 is TGCGCCAGCAGCCAAGAAGGGGGGTCCTACAATGAGCAGTTCTTC.

This clonotype occurred many times. The J gene is TRBJ2-7, the V gene TRBV20-1; 11 positions agree with TRBD1. The CDR3 covers 14 residues. J was trimmed by 7 bases and V by 3 bases; bases with no gene match: 8. Germline V gives CDR1 DFQATT, CDR2 SNEGSKA (reference sequence). CDR3 sequence reads: CSASSGQGAREQYF. As DNA, the CDR3 is TGCAGTGCTAGCTCTGGACAGGGGGCGAGGGAGCAGTACTTC.

The rearrangement uses TRBV7-9 and TRBJ2-7; 10 positions agree with TRBD1. CDR1 SEHNR and CDR2 FQNEAQ come from the germline V gene (reference sequence). The CDR3 runs to 15 residues. V trimming: 5 bases; J trimming: 6 bases; junction bases outside the gene matches: 10. This chain's CDR3 is CASSLSGQGPIEQYF. As DNA, the CDR3 is TGTGCCAGCAGCCTATCGGGACAGGGGCCCATCGAGCAGTACTTC.

The rearrangement uses TRBV20-1 and TRBJ2-2; 8 nucleotides match TRBD1. The CDR3 spans 14 residues. The V gene end was trimmed by 0 bases and the J gene end by 6 bases; junction bases not matched to a gene: 3. Germline V gene data show CDR1 as DFQATT and CDR2 as SNEGSKA (reference sequence). CDR3 DNA: TGCAGTGCTAGAGACCCCAGGGGGCCCGGGGAGCTGTTTTTT. Encoded protein: CSARDPRGPGELFF.

The J gene is TRBJ2-3, the V gene TRBV6-6; no reliable D call. CDR3 length equals 11 residues. Germline CDR1 MNHNY, CDR2 SVGAGI (reference sequence). V lost 7 bases and J 6 bases, leaving 8 bases between the germline ends. The CDR3 nucleotides read TGTGCCAGCATCTTTGGGGATACGCAGTATTTT. This codes for CASIFGDTQYF.

The sample holds many counts of this clonotype. The chain couples TRBV3-1 to TRBJ1-1; 8 bases are a match to TRBD1. The CDR3 runs to 14 residues. V dropped 1 base and J dropped 9; count of bases not matched to a gene: 7. From germline, CDR1 is LGHDT and CDR2 YNNKEL (reference sequence). The CDR3 nucleotides read TGTGCCAGCAGCCAAGGCGGACAGGGATTTAAAGCTTTCTTT. Translation gives CASSQGGQGFKAFF.

This clonotype was picked up many times. The chain recombines TRBV20-1 with TRBJ2-1; D is perhaps TRBD2 (5 bases). Deletions cut 6 bases from V and 6 bases from J, with 18 bases between. Germline V gives CDR1 DFQATT, CDR2 SNEGSKA (reference sequence). The CDR3 is 14 residues long. The CDR3 bases are TGCAGTGCAAAAACTAGTGTCATGGGCAATGAGCAGTTCTTC. Translation gives CSAKTSVMGNEQFF.

This chain links TRBV27 with TRBJ2-2, with D perhaps TRBD1 (6 bases). The CDR3 runs to 14 residues. Trimming pared 0 bases from V and 6 bases from J, leaving 8 bases between. Germline lookup yields CDR1 MNHEY and CDR2 SMNVEV (reference sequence). The CDR3 nucleotides read TGTGCCAGCAGTTTATCAGGGGGTCCCGGGGAGCTGTTTTTT. Its protein is CASSLSGGPGELFF.